The entry below describes one TCR beta chain. The antigen is not known. These data come from a study of shared clonotypes between healthy human individuals. Findings of the study overall: Several donors shared about 5% of their naive CD4 clonotypes. All-four-donor shared clonotypes had higher generation probabilities than non-shared clonotypes did.

The CDR3 is 16 amino acids. V shed 4 bases, J shed 3 bases, and the junction held 9 bases outside the gene matches. Germline CDR1 and CDR2: SGHAT and FQNNGV. Here immunoSEQ multiplex PCR was the method, and the copy in TCRdb shows in-frame clones only, minus some. Of about 2,500,000 clones in the sample, approximately 92% were seen once. J is TRBJ2-7 and V is TRBV11-2; 10 bases line up with TRBD1. Sequenced input: naive CD4+ T cells sorted from blood. Regarding subset: CD45RA+ positively selected. The source of this sequence is a man younger than 35 in good health. In DNA form, the CDR3 reads TGTGCCAGCAGCTCCGGGAAGGGACAGGGGAACTACGAGCAGTACTTC. Amino acids: CASSSGKGQGNYEQYF.